This T cell receptor beta chain was documented in a study of blood T cell repertoires in COVID-19. Study at large: Samples of COVID-19 (acute and convalescent) were obtained from the United States, Italy and Spain. Nucleic acid was either cDNA or gDNA, and it came from T cells, B-cell-depleted T cells, or PBMCs.

The V gene lost 4 bases and the J gene lost 7 bases, with 26 bases spanning the gap. The germline CDR1 and CDR2 sequences are SGDLS and YYNGEE. The CDR3 totals 18 residues. Original analysis: Quantification of nucleated cells was approximated via reference gene primer amplification. Some clones are missing from TCRdb's copy, which holds only in-frame ones; the method was immunoSEQ multiplex PCR. That table supplies the V and J calls and clone size; D and trimming were determined from the DNA. Here the sample spans 20,000 to 25,000 clones, roughly 80% being singletons. This chain links TRBV9 with TRBJ2-2; D might be TRBD2 (5 bases). The source is a man aged 55 to 70 with active COVID-19. Sequencing was carried out using peripheral blood. As DNA, the CDR3 is TGTGCCAGCAGCCCCCAGCCTGGGAGAACTAGTAGTGGCGGGGAGCTGTTTTTT. Protein sequence: CASSPQPGRTSSGGELFF.